The next 23 T cell receptor beta chains were all read from a single sample in a study of cytomegalovirus exposure and HLA in healthy donors. The PCR employed 60 Vbeta primers together with 13 Jbeta primers. The assay was immunoSEQ multiplex PCR, and TCRdb's table has in-frame clones only and misses some. Its table lists about 62,000 clones. The sample taken for sequencing was PBMCs. These receptors all come from a man aged 25-45 years in good health and CMV-seropositive.

V gene TRBV30 combines with J gene TRBJ1-5, with 9 bases that match TRBD1. The V and J ends lost 4 bases and 1 base, in that order; junction bases with no gene match: 5. This CDR3 has 15 residues. Germline CDR1 GTSNPN, CDR2 SVGIG (reference sequence). CDR3 DNA sequence: TGTGCCTGGACTTTACAGGGGGCCAGCAATCAGCCCCAGCATTTT. Protein: CAWTLQGASNQPQHF.

The chain employs TRBV19 and TRBJ2-1; TRBD2 agrees at 8 bases. The germline V gene has CDR1 LNHDA and CDR2 SQIVND (reference sequence). The J segment lost 2 bases and the V segment lost 7 bases, leaving 7 bases of the junction unmatched. This CDR3 is built from 15 residues. The CDR3 bases are TGTGCCAGTATACCGGGAGGGGGGACCTACAATGAGCAGTTCTTC. This sequence encodes CASIPGGGTYNEQFF.

The rearrangement joins TRBV18 to TRBJ1-5, with 7 bases aligning to TRBD1. CDR1 KGHSH and CDR2 LQKENI come from the germline V gene. V lost 3 bases to trimming and J lost 0 bases; unmatched junction nucleotides: 11. The CDR3 runs 18 residues. This chain's CDR3 is CASSPASRDSYSNQPQHF. CDR3 bases: TGTGCCAGCTCACCGGCCTCCCGGGACAGCTATAGCAATCAGCCCCAGCATTTT.

V is TRBV4-2 and J is TRBJ2-3; 9 bases are a match to TRBD2. V lost 6 bases, J lost 4 bases, and 11 bases stayed unmatched. Germline CDR1 is LGHNA and CDR2 is YNFKEQ. The CDR3 is made up of 16 amino acids. DNA of the CDR3: TGTGCCAGCAGGCGGGACGTCGCGGGGGGGCCAGATACGCAGTATTTT. Protein product: CASRRDVAGGPDTQYF.

The chain carries TRBV30 and TRBJ1-2; TRBD1 matches at 8 bases. This CDR3 comprises 15 residues. Germline V CDR1 and CDR2: GTSNPN, SVGIG (reference sequence). V gave up 4 bases and J gave up 4 bases; unmatched junction bases: 11. Here the CDR3 DNA reads TGTGCCTGGACAGGGGGCGCCGGGTATGGCTATGGCTACACCTTC. Protein: CAWTGGAGYGYGYTF.

Notes on this clone: The identical CDR3 is also encoded by other nucleotide sequences in the sample. This chain joins TRBV5-1 and TRBJ1-6; the match to TRBD1 covers 7 bases. The germline gives CDR1 SGHRS, CDR2 YFSETQ. V shed 3 bases and J 7 bases; nucleotides not matched to a gene: 1. The CDR3 has 13 amino acids. The chain's CDR3 is CASSWGQNSPLHF. The CDR3 nucleotides read TGCGCCAGCAGCTGGGGACAGAATTCACCCCTCCACTTT.

The chain has TRBV4-1 and TRBJ1-5; 7 positions agree with TRBD1. Per the germline V gene, CDR1 is MGHRA and CDR2 is YSYEKL. This CDR3 has 14 residues. Trimming removed 4 bases from V and 6 bases from J; junction bases left unmatched: 6. The CDR3 sequence is CASSRGQDAQPQHF. The CDR3 region has the DNA TGCGCCAGCAGCCGCGGACAGGATGCTCAGCCCCAGCATTTT.

Comment on this clone: The CDR3 end shows no conserved phenylalanine or tryptophan, and so a read error is likely. The chain carries TRBV5-1 and TRBJ2-7; a possible D gene is TRBD1 (6 bases). The CDR3 has 14 residues. Germline assignment: CDR1 SGHRS and CDR2 YFSETQ. V lost 2 bases and J lost 2, with 11 bases in between. The CDR3 nucleotides read TGCGCCAGCAGCTTTACAGGGAGCGCCTACGAGCAGTACCTC. Protein product: CASSFTGSAYEQYL.

Of note for this clone: A read error may produce the germline difference seen at one junction end. The CDR3 region has the DNA TGCGCCAGCAGCCCCGGAGGGACTAGCGGGGGCCGGGAAGATAAGCAGTATTTT. Translated: CASSPGGTSGGREDKQYF. This chain links TRBV5-1 with TRBJ2-3; 14 nucleotides agree with TRBD2. Germline lookup yields CDR1 SGHRS and CDR2 YFSETQ. The CDR3 is 18 amino acids.

Concerning this clone itself: Other DNA sequences of this sample code for an identical CDR3. V is TRBV5-1 and J is TRBJ2-3; 7 bases are a match to TRBD1. Germline assignment: CDR1 SGHRS and CDR2 YFSETQ. With V trimmed by 7 bases and J by 0 bases, 8 bases remained unmatched. The CDR3 contains 15 residues. CDR3 residues: CASFKGGRSTDTQYF. DNA of the CDR3: TGCGCCAGCTTCAAAGGGGGCAGGAGCACAGATACGCAGTATTTT.

J is TRBJ2-2 and V is TRBV27; possibly TRBD1 for D (7 bases). CDR1 and CDR2 (germline): MNHEY, SMNVEV (reference sequence). CDR3 size: 14 residues. V was trimmed by 6 bases and J by 5 bases, leaving 13 bases between them. DNA for the CDR3: TGTGCCAGCAGGGTGGCAGGGGGGACCGGGGAGCTGTTTTTT. Its protein is CASRVAGGTGELFF.

This sequence joins TRBV6-5 and TRBJ2-1; 12 positions agree with TRBD1. CDR1 MNHEY and CDR2 SVGAGI come from the germline V gene. This CDR3 has 15 residues. J gave up 8 bases and V 7 bases, and 9 bases lay outside the gene matches. This CDR3 is CASTLGTGGRDEQFF. The CDR3 DNA reads TGTGCCAGCACCCTCGGGACAGGGGGCCGCGATGAGCAGTTCTTC.

This chain links TRBV29-1 with TRBJ1-4; D is unclear. Between the trimmed V and J ends, which lost 7 bases and 2 bases, there was a span of 11 bases. The germline V gene has CDR1 SQVTM and CDR2 ANQGSEA. The CDR3 sequence is 13 residues long. As DNA, the CDR3 is TGCAGCGCCGGGAGCGTCACTAATGAAAAACTGTTTTTT. As protein: CSAGSVTNEKLFF.

This chain links TRBV2 with TRBJ2-5; TRBD2 matches 7 bases. The CDR3 is made up of 15 amino acids. After removal of 3 bases from V and 2 bases from J, the junction contained 6 bases not matched to a gene. Germline-derived CDR1 and CDR2 are SNHLY and FYNNEI. CDR3 region: CASSEGTSEQETQYF. DNA for the CDR3: TGTGCCAGCAGTGAGGGCACTAGCGAACAAGAGACCCAGTACTTC.

The chain is built from TRBV10-3 and TRBJ1-1, with a tentative D call TRBD1 (5 bases). The CDR3 sequence is 13 residues long. Germline loops: CDR1 ENHRY, CDR2 SYGVKD. With 4 bases removed from V and 3 bases from J, the gap between germline ends came to 9 bases. The CDR3 protein is CAISVREDTEAFF. The CDR3 coding sequence is TGTGCCATCAGTGTCAGGGAAGACACTGAAGCTTTCTTT.

The chain couples TRBV10-1 to TRBJ2-3; 15 bases map to TRBD2. V shed 0 bases and J 5 bases; nucleotides not matched to a gene: 3. Germline assignment: CDR1 WNHNN and CDR2 SYGVQD (reference sequence). There are 17 residues in the CDR3. The CDR3 nucleotides are TGCGCCAGCAGTGAGTCGGGACTAGCGGGAGGTAGAGATACGCAGTATTTT. The encoded protein is CASSESGLAGGRDTQYF.

The rearrangement links TRBV25-1 to TRBJ2-7; D uncertain. The CDR3 extends over 12 amino acids. V dropped 4 bases and J dropped 4 bases, with 8 bases sitting between them. Germline CDR1 reads MGHDK; CDR2 reads SYGVNS. The CDR3 region has the DNA TGTGCCAGCAGTGCCGGGTGGTACGAGCAGTACTTC. Translation gives CASSAGWYEQYF.

The gene calls are TRBV6-5 and TRBJ2-5, with D perhaps TRBD1 (6 bases). The V and J ends lost 5 bases and 0 bases respectively, with 10 bases between them. Germline loops: CDR1 MNHEY, CDR2 SVGAGI. The CDR3 has 14 residues. Here the CDR3 DNA reads TGTGCCAGCAGTACTGACAGGTACCAAGAGACCCAGTACTTC. This translates into CASSTDRYQETQYF.

The V and J genes are TRBV6-5 and TRBJ2-7; TRBD2 matches 7 bases. The V and J ends lost 0 bases and 9 bases, in that order; junction bases with no gene match: 8. This CDR3 has 14 residues. Germline assignment: CDR1 MNHEY and CDR2 SVGAGI. CDR3 residues: CASSYSGGENGQYF. DNA for the CDR3: TGTGCCAGCAGTTACTCGGGGGGGGAAAATGGGCAGTACTTC.

CDR3 region: CAWSTPAGTPNTEAFF. The CDR3 bases are TGTGCCTGGAGCACACCTGCCGGGACACCCAACACTGAAGCTTTCTTT. The J gene is TRBJ1-1, the V gene TRBV30, with TRBD1 as a possible D gene (6 bases). CDR1 and CDR2 (germline): GTSNPN, SVGIG (reference sequence). CDR3 length: 16 amino acids. Trimming removed 3 bases from V and 2 bases from J, with 19 bases in between.

This chain uses TRBV5-5 with TRBJ2-1, with TRBD2 matching over 14 bases. In germline, CDR1 is SGHKS, CDR2 YYEKEE (reference sequence). The CDR3 is 17 amino acids. Germline trimming cut 2 bases from V and 0 bases from J; bases unmatched to any gene: 1. The CDR3 reads CASSFGLAGGSYNEQFF. CDR3 DNA sequence: TGTGCCAGCAGCTTTGGACTAGCGGGAGGCTCCTACAATGAGCAGTTCTTC.

The chain carries TRBV6-1 and TRBJ1-2; TRBD1 is a possible D gene (5 bases). The CDR3 is made up of 17 amino acids. V gave up 1 base and J gave up 0 bases, with 15 bases separating them. CDR1 MNHNS and CDR2 SASEGT come from the germline V gene. In DNA, the CDR3 is TGTGCCAGCAGTGAAGTCGGCAAGGGGACTCCTAACTATGGCTACACCTTC. Encoded protein: CASSEVGKGTPNYGYTF.

The genes are TRBV14 and TRBJ2-3, with 9 bases lining up with TRBD1. Looked up from germline, CDR1 is SGHDN and CDR2 is FVKESK. The CDR3 extends over 15 amino acids. After removal of 4 bases from V and 3 bases from J, the junction contained 5 bases not matched to a gene. The CDR3 sequence: CASSRPGQGTDTQYF. CDR3 coding DNA: TGTGCCAGCAGCCGACCGGGACAGGGAACAGATACGCAGTATTTT. Full variable domain (rest looked up from reference TRBV14 and TRBJ2-3): EAGVTQFPSHSVIEKGQTVTLRCDPISGHDNLYWYRRVMGKEIKFLLHFVKESKQDESGMPNNRFLAERTGGTYSTLKVQPAELEDSGVYFCASSRPGQGTDTQYFGPGTRLTVL.